Described below is a single T cell receptor beta chain sequence and its context. The antigen is unknown. A multiplex PCR was run with 60 Vbeta primers and 13 Jbeta primers. Generated by immunoSEQ multiplex PCR, the TCRdb table keeps only in-frame clones and is missing some. The data show 150,000 to 200,000 clones, with roughly 85% seen just once and around 4.3% held by the top ten. The CDR3 length is 14 residues. Germline-derived CDR1 and CDR2 are SNHLY and FYNNEI. Trimming stripped 5 bases from V and 0 bases from J, with 8 bases between. The data are from a study of cytomegalovirus exposure and HLA in healthy donors. Study observations and caveats: When analyzed later, a missense DCLRE1C variant was found to be linked to TCR beta V- and J-gene trimming. In a later analysis, across HLA loci, associated TCR counts were highest for DRB1, lowest for HLA-C. The study dropped some indistinguishable V segments, TRBV6-2 and TRBV6-3 among them.

Sequences were obtained from PBMCs. The receptor comes from a woman younger than 45 in good health and CMV-seropositive. This chain uses TRBV2 with TRBJ1-5, with D uncertain. CDR3 in DNA: TGTGCCAGCAGTTTGCGACATAGCAATCAGCCCCAGCATTTT. Protein sequence: CASSLRHSNQPQHF.